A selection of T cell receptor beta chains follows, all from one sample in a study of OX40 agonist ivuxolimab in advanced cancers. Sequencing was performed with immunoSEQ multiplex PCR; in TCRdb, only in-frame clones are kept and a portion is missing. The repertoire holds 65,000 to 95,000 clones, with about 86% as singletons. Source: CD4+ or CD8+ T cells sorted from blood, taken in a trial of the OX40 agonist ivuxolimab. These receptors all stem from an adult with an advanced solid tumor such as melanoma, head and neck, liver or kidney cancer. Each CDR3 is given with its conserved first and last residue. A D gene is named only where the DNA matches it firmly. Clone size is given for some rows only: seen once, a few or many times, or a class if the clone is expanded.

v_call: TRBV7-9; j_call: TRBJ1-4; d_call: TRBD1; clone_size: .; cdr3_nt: TGTGCCAGCAGCAAAGACAGGGGGGGAAATGAAAAACTGTTTTTT; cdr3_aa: CASSKDRGGNEKLFF
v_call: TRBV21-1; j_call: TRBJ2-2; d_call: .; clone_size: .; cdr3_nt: TGTGCCAGCAGCAGCGTCAGGGGGTATCTCGGCAGGGGAAACACCGGGGAGCTGTTTTTT; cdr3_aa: CASSSVRGYLGRGNTGELFF
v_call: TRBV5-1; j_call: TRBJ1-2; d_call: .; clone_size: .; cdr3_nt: TGCGCCAGCACCACCGAGAACTATGGCTACACCTTC; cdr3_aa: CASTTENYGYTF
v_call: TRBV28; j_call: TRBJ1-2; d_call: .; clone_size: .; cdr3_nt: TGTGCCAGCACCGGACAGATCTATGGCTACACCTTC; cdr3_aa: CASTGQIYGYTF
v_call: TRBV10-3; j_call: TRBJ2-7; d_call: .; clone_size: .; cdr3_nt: TGTGCCATCAGTGCGGAGAAGAGCTCCTACGAGCAGTACTTC; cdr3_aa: CAISAEKSSYEQYF
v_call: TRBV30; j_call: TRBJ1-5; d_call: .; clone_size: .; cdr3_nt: TGTGCCTGGAGTGGGACAGTTTTGAATCAGCCCCAGCATTTT; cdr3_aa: CAWSGTVLNQPQHF
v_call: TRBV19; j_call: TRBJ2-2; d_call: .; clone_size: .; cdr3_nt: TGTGCCAGTAGTGACAGGAACACCGGGGAGCTGTTTTTT; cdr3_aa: CASSDRNTGELFF
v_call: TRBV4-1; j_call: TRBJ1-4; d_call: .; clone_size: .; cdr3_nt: TGCGCCAGCAGCCAAGGGTCAGGGCCCTCCAGTGCTGAAAAACTGTTTTTT; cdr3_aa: CASSQGSGPSSAEKLFF
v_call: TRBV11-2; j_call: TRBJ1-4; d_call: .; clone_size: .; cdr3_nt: TGTGCCAGCAGCTTAAACAGGATGGGAGAAAAACTGTTTTTT; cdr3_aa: CASSLNRMGEKLFF
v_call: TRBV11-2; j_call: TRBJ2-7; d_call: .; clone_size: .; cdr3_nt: TGTGCCAGCAGCGGGCGGCCAGGGTCCGAGCAGTACTTC; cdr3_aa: CASSGRPGSEQYF
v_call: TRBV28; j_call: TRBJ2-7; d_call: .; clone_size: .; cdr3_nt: TGTGCCACCACCGAGCGGATCTCCTACGAGCAGTACTTC; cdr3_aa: CATTERISYEQYF
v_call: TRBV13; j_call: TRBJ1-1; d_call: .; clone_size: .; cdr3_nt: TGTGCCAGCAGCTTAGGCCGCTCCCGACAGAAGGCTTTCTTT; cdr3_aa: CASSLGRSRQKAFF
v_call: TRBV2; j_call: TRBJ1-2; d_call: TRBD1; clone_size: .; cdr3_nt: TGTGCCAGCAGTAATAGTGAACAGGGGACATATGGCTACACCTTC; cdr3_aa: CASSNSEQGTYGYTF
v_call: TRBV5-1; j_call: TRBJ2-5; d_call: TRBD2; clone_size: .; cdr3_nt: TGCGCCAGCACCGGGACCGGGACTAGTAGGGAGACCCAGTACTTC; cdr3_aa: CASTGTGTSRETQYF
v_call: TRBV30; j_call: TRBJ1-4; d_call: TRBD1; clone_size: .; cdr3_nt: TGTGCCTGGAGTCAGACAGGGGGCTCTAATGAAAAACTGTTTTTT; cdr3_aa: CAWSQTGGSNEKLFF
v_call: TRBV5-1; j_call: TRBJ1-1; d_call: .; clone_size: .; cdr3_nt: TGCGCCAGCAGAGGCGGGGTGAACACTGAAGCTTTCTTT; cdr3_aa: CASRGGVNTEAFF
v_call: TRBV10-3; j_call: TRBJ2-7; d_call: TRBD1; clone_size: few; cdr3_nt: TGTGCCATGGGACAGGGCTACGAGCAGTACTTC; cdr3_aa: CAMGQGYEQYF
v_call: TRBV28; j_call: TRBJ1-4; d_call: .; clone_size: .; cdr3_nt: TGTGCCAGCAGCCCCGGGGGGTCAACTAATGAAAAACTGTTTTTT; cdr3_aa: CASSPGGSTNEKLFF
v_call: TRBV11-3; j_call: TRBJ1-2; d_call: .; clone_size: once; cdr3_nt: TGTGCCAGCAGCTTCGACAGTTATGGCTACACCTTC; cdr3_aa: CASSFDSYGYTF
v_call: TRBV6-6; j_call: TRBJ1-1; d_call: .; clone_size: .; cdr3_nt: TGTGCCAGCAGTTACTCGCGCGGGGGCGCAGGCACTGAAGCTTTCTTT; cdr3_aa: CASSYSRGGAGTEAFF
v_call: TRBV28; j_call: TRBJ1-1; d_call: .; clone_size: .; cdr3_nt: TGTGCCAGCAGTTTGCGTGGGGGGGCTTTCTTT; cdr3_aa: CASSLRGGAFF
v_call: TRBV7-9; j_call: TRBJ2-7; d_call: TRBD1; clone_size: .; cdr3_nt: TGTGCCAGCAGCTTGGCGGGACAGGGGATTTCCGCCGAGCAGTACTTC; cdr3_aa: CASSLAGQGISAEQYF
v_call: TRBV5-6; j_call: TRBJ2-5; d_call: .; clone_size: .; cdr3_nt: TGTGCCAGCAGCTACCGGGATCCCCAAGAGACCCAGTACTTC; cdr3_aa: CASSYRDPQETQYF
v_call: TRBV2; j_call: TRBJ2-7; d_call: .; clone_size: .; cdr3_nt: TGTGCCAGCACCGAACAGGGTTACGAGCAGTACTTC; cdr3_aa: CASTEQGYEQYF
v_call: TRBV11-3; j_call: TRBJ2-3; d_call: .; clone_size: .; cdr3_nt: TGTGCCAGCAGCTCTAGCGTTTCTAGCACAGATACGCAGTATTTT; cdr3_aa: CASSSSVSSTDTQYF
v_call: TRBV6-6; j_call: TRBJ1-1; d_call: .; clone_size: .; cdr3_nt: TGTGCCAGCAGTTACCAGATTCCGGCTGAAGCTTTCTTT; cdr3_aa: CASSYQIPAEAFF
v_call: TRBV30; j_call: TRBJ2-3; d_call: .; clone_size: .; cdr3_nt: TGTGCCTGGGGCCTCACAGATACGCAGTATTTT; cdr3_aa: CAWGLTDTQYF
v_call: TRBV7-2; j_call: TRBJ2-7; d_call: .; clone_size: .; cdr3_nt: TGTGCCAGCAGCTCTGAAGACAGCTACGAGCAGTACTTC; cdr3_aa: CASSSEDSYEQYF
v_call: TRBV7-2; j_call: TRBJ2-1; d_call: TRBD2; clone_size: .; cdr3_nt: TGTGCCAGCAGCTTAGTAGGGACTAGCGGGAACTACAATGAGCAGTTCTTC; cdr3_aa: CASSLVGTSGNYNEQFF
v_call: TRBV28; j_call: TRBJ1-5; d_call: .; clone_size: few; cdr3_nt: TGTGCCAGCAGGGTGGGGTATAGCAATCAGCCCCAGCATTTT; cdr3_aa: CASRVGYSNQPQHF
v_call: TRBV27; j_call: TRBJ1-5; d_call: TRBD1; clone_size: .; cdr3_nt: TGTGCCAGCAGTCATTATCCGGGGACAGTCCCAAATCAGCCCCAGCATTTT; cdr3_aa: CASSHYPGTVPNQPQHF
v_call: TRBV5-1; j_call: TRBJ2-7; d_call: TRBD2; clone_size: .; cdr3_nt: TGCGCCAGCAGCTTGAGTACTAGCGGGGGGCCCGAGCAGTACTTC; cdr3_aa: CASSLSTSGGPEQYF
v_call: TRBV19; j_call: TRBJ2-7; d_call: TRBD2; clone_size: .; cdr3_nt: TGTGCCAGTAGTAACCGACTAGCGGGGGCCTACGAGCAGTACTTC; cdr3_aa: CASSNRLAGAYEQYF
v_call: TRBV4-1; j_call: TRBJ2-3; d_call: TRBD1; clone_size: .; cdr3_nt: TGCGCCAGCAGCCCCCAGGGGGCTAGCACAGATACGCAGTATTTT; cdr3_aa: CASSPQGASTDTQYF
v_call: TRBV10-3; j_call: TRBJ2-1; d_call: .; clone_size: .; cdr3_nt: TGTGCCATCAGGGGGACCGGGGAGCAGTTCTTC; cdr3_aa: CAIRGTGEQFF
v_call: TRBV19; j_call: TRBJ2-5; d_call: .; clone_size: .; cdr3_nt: TGTGCCAGTAAACTTATGGGCAGCACGCAAGAGACCCAGTACTTC; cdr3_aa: CASKLMGSTQETQYF
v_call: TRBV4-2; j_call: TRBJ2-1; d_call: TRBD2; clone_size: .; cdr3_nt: TGTGCCAGCAGCCAAGGAGGGGCTGGGGAGGGTGAGCAGTTCTTC; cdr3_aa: CASSQGGAGEGEQFF
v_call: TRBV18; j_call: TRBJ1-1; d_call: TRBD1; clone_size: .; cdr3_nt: TGTGCCAGCTCAGGGGGACAGGGGGTAGGAACTGAAGCTTTCTTT; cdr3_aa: CASSGGQGVGTEAFF
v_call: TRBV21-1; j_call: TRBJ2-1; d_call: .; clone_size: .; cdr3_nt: TGTGCCAGCAGCAAAGGCGGTAGCGGCTCCTACAATGAGCAGTTCTTC; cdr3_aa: CASSKGGSGSYNEQFF
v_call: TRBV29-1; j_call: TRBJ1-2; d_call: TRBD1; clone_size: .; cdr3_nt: TGCAGCGTTGAAGGGACAGGGTCCTATGGCTACACCTTC; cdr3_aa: CSVEGTGSYGYTF
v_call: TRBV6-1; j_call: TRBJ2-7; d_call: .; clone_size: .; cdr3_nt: TGTGCCAGCAGCTCAGGGCTTGGGTCCGTCTACGAGCAGTACTTC; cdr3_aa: CASSSGLGSVYEQYF
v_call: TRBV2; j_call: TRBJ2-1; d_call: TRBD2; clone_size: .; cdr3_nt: TGTGCCAGCAGTGCGGATAGCGGGAGCTCCTACAATGAGCAGTTCTTC; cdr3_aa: CASSADSGSSYNEQFF